The 2 T cell receptor beta chains below come from one sample, sequenced in a study of T cell responses to AZD1222 COVID-19 vaccine. Profiling relied on immunoSEQ multiplex PCR, and the TCRdb table lists in-frame clones only, not all of them. This sample has about 130,000 clones, with 70% to 90% found just once. The material sequenced was peripheral blood, taken on day 0 of AZD1222 vaccination. These receptors were collected from an adult in good health.

This chain joins TRBV5-1 and TRBJ1-2; D is unresolved. The germline V and J ends were trimmed by 7 bases and 3 bases, with 10 bases remaining between them. There are 12 residues in the CDR3. CDR1 is SGHRS, CDR2 YFSETQ, per germline. The CDR3 DNA follows: TGCGCCAGCCGCCCAGGCGACTATGGCTACACCTTC. Translating gives CASRPGDYGYTF.

J is TRBJ2-3 and V is TRBV29-1; unclear D gene. This CDR3 contains 12 residues. Trimming took off 7 bases at V and 2 bases at J, with 10 bases between the two ends. Germline CDR1 and CDR2: SQVTM and ANQGSEA. CDR3 sequence (DNA): TGCAGCGCCTCTCGGATCACAGATACGCAGTATTTT. Its translation is CSASRITDTQYF.